This is a list of T cell receptor beta chains from one sample in a study of beta chain features in type 1 diabetes. The repertoire was sequenced with immunoSEQ multiplex PCR; TCRdb's copy has only in-frame clones and lacks some. Found here are 140,000 to 150,000 clones, around 50% of them singletons; the top ten hold approximately 0.4%. The sequencing sample was made of Tregs from blood. Receptor source: a man between 18 and 35 years old in good health. Both conserved end residues are part of each CDR3. A D gene is named only where the DNA matches it firmly. Only some rows state a clone size, as once, few, many or a class for expanded clones.

abundance,j_gene,v_gene,d_gene,CDR3aa,CDR3nt
few,TRBJ2-5,TRBV7-8,.,CASSPVAETQYF,TGTGCCAGCAGCCCAGTAGCCGAGACCCAGTACTTC
.,TRBJ1-1,TRBV10-1,TRBD1,CASRGGQAGPGTEAFF,TGCGCCAGCAGAGGGGGACAGGCCGGGCCCGGCACTGAAGCTTTCTTT
once,TRBJ1-2,TRBV11-1,.,CASRDSNLNYGYTF,TGTGCCAGCAGGGACAGCAACCTTAACTATGGCTACACCTTC
few,TRBJ1-2,TRBV18,.,CASSPPIRNYGYTF,TGTGCCAGCTCACCACCAATCAGGAACTATGGCTACACCTTC
few,TRBJ2-7,TRBV7-8,.,CASSFLGPTYEQYF,TGTGCCAGCAGCTTTCTAGGTCCCACCTACGAGCAGTACTTC
.,TRBJ2-1,TRBV6-5,TRBD1,CASSRDRESYNEQFF,TGTGCCAGCAGTAGGGACAGGGAGTCTTACAATGAGCAGTTCTTC
.,TRBJ2-3,TRBV29-1,.,CSVEGGEWNTDTQYF,TGCAGCGTTGAAGGGGGCGAGTGGAACACAGATACGCAGTATTTT
.,TRBJ2-1,TRBV11-2,.,CASSFYNEQFF,TGTGCCAGCAGCTTTTATAATGAGCAGTTCTTC
.,TRBJ1-2,TRBV11-1,.,CASSEGDWGYTF,TGTGCCAGCAGCGAAGGGGATTGGGGCTACACCTTC
.,TRBJ2-7,TRBV15,.,CATSRELLPPYEQYF,TGTGCCACCAGCAGAGAACTACTCCCCCCCTACGAGCAGTACTTC
once,TRBJ1-4,TRBV27,TRBD1,CASSPLGQGGSNEKLFF,TGTGCCAGCAGTCCTCTAGGACAGGGAGGATCTAATGAAAAACTGTTTTTT
.,TRBJ2-5,TRBV18,.,CASSPFAGVNFGGQETQYF,TGTGCCAGCTCACCATTTGCAGGGGTAAACTTTGGTGGCCAAGAGACCCAGTACTTC
.,TRBJ2-1,TRBV29-1,.,CSVGQYSYNEQFF,TGCAGCGTTGGGCAGTACTCCTACAATGAGCAGTTCTTC
few,TRBJ2-5,TRBV11-1,.,CASSFRTAGGTQYF,TGTGCCAGCAGCTTCCGGACAGCTGGGGGGACCCAGTACTTC
.,TRBJ1-4,TRBV7-9,TRBD1,CASSTHRQGLWEKLFF,TGTGCCAGCAGCACACACCGACAGGGTTTATGGGAAAAACTGTTTTTT
.,TRBJ2-2,TRBV19,TRBD1,CASRDRGGTGELFF,TGTGCCAGTAGAGACAGGGGGGGAACCGGGGAGCTGTTTTTT
few,TRBJ2-1,TRBV7-9,.,CASSLALAGDNEQFF,TGTGCCAGCAGCTTAGCACTAGCAGGAGACAATGAGCAGTTCTTC
.,TRBJ2-7,TRBV9,TRBD1,CASSERTGVGEQYF,TGTGCCAGCAGCGAAAGGACAGGGGTAGGGGAGCAGTACTTC
.,TRBJ2-2,TRBV9,TRBD1,CASSVLGQGFGELFF,TGTGCCAGCAGCGTCCTGGGACAGGGGTTCGGGGAGCTGTTTTTT
.,TRBJ2-5,TRBV7-9,.,CASSRRHQETQYF,TGTGCCAGCAGCCGGCGGCACCAAGAGACCCAGTACTTC
few,TRBJ1-1,TRBV29-1,.,CSAMPRGTEAFF,TGCAGCGCCATGCCCCGGGGCACTGAAGCTTTCTTT
.,TRBJ2-7,TRBV30,TRBD2,CAWSGGGPLEQYF,TGTGCCTGGAGCGGGGGGGGTCCCCTCGAGCAGTACTTC
.,TRBJ2-3,TRBV9,TRBD1,CASSARQGVTTDTQYF,TGTGCCAGCAGCGCCCGACAGGGAGTCACCACAGATACGCAGTATTTT
.,TRBJ1-1,TRBV19,.,CASSIQRGINTEAFF,TGTGCCAGTAGTATTCAGAGGGGGATAAACACTGAAGCTTTCTTT
few,TRBJ1-2,TRBV6-1,.,CASSEKEYYGYTF,TGTGCCAGCAGTGAAAAGGAGTACTATGGCTACACCTTC
.,TRBJ2-1,TRBV9,.,CASSAGGRLGLNEQFF,TGTGCCAGCAGCGCCGGAGGAAGACTAGGCTTAAATGAGCAGTTCTTC
.,TRBJ2-7,TRBV19,.,CASSIQHRTYEQYF,TGTGCCAGTAGTATACAACACCGTACCTACGAGCAGTACTTC
.,TRBJ2-3,TRBV5-5,.,CASSSQGGAGTQYF,TGTGCCAGCAGCTCACAGGGAGGGGCAGGTACGCAGTATTTT
.,TRBJ1-2,TRBV27,.,CASRNRESGYTF,TGTGCCAGCAGAAACAGGGAGAGTGGCTACACCTTC
few,TRBJ1-2,TRBV10-3,TRBD1,CAISTDRGARGYTF,TGTGCCATCAGCACCGACAGGGGGGCGCGTGGCTACACCTTC
.,TRBJ1-6,TRBV30,TRBD1,CAWSADRGVSPLHF,TGTGCCTGGAGTGCCGACAGGGGGGTTTCGCCGCTCCACTTT
few,TRBJ2-3,TRBV2,.,CARHPLASTDTQYF,TGTGCCAGGCACCCCCTAGCTAGCACAGATACGCAGTATTTT
.,TRBJ2-3,TRBV27,.,CASSLMIDRRHMSARGDTQYF,TGTGCCAGCAGTTTAATGATTGACAGGCGCCATATGTCAGCCCGGGGAGATACGCAGTATTTT
.,TRBJ2-7,TRBV9,TRBD2,CASSVGPSGGLSYEQYF,TGTGCCAGCAGCGTAGGACCCAGCGGGGGGCTCTCCTACGAGCAGTACTTC
.,TRBJ2-5,TRBV29-1,.,CSVRSVRQETQYF,TGCAGCGTCCGGTCGGTTAGACAAGAGACCCAGTACTTC
.,TRBJ1-3,TRBV2,TRBD1,CASSEARRTGGHKLSGNTIYF,TGTGCCAGCAGTGAAGCGCGACGGACAGGGGGCCATAAACTCTCTGGAAACACCATATATTTT
.,TRBJ2-1,TRBV18,TRBD2,CASSPGTSGNNEQFF,TGTGCCAGCTCACCCGGGACTAGCGGAAACAATGAGCAGTTCTTC
.,TRBJ1-1,TRBV7-9,.,CASSLGVRNTEAFF,TGTGCCAGCAGCCTCGGAGTCCGGAACACTGAAGCTTTCTTT
.,TRBJ1-1,TRBV30,.,CAWRVNTEAFF,TGTGCCTGGCGGGTGAACACTGAAGCTTTCTTT
.,TRBJ1-1,TRBV27,.,CASSPHVAGNTEAFF,TGTGCCAGCAGTCCCCATGTGGCAGGGAACACTGAAGCTTTCTTT
.,TRBJ2-1,TRBV29-1,.,CSVAWGLFNEQFF,TGCAGCGTTGCCTGGGGACTCTTCAATGAGCAGTTCTTC